This TCR beta chain was profiled in a study of blood T cells in healthy people across ages. Regarding the study as a whole: In long-lived donors, naive CD4+ cell counts and diversity exceeded those of aged donors.

Drawn from each donor were ten milliliters of peripheral blood. This clonotype was picked up one time. Its target is unknown. With a J-beta primer mix and a sample-barcoded 5' primer, a second PCR ran about 7 to 12 cycles. TCRdb analysed the 5' RACE reads with MiXCR anew, one entry per CDR3 protein. The data show roughly 860,000 distinct CDR3 sequences, around 62% seen once. CDR1 is LNHNV, CDR2 YYDKDF, per germline (reference sequence). The CDR3 is 15 residues long. Trimming stripped 5 bases from V and 0 bases from J, with 14 bases between. The TCR was taken from a man aged 30 to 45 in good health. Material for sequencing was blood. This chain connects TRBV15 to TRBJ2-7; D might be TRBD2 (7 bases). The CDR3 loop is CATSGGASYSYEQYF. In nucleotides, the CDR3 is TGTGCCACCAGCGGGGGGGCCTCCTACTCCTACGAGCAGTACTTC.